This TCR beta chain emerged from a study of T cell responses to AZD1222 COVID-19 vaccine. Study-level findings and limits: Among those given AZD1222, only five to seven were seropositive at baseline.

V lost 3 bases and J lost 7; bases outside the gene matches: 7. Germline-derived CDR1 and CDR2 are WNHNN and SYGVQD (reference sequence). The CDR3 runs to 17 residues. A remark on this clone: Its antigen is unidentified.

Sequencing used immunoSEQ multiplex PCR; TCRdb keeps in-frame clones, though not all of them. The sample lists more than 20,000 clones; around 86% were seen once. Sample: peripheral blood, taken 28 days after the second AZD1222 dose. The origin of this receptor is an adult who received the AZD1222 COVID-19 vaccine. The chain recombines TRBV10-1 with TRBJ2-2; 14 nucleotides match TRBD2. CDR3 nucleotides: TGCGCCAGCAGTGAAGCCGGGACTAGCGGGAGTTTCGGGGAGCTGTTTTTT. Protein product: CASSEAGTSGSFGELFF.